The 17 T cell receptor beta chains below were found in one sample sequenced in a study of shared clonotypes between healthy human individuals. Only in-frame clones appear in the TCRdb table, and some are missing; sequencing was by immunoSEQ multiplex PCR. The sample has around 600,000 clones; 95% to 98% are singletons. Naive CD8 isolation took CD45RO-negative cells positively selected for CCR7 and excluded terminally differentiated effector memory CD45RA+ cells. The sample comprised naive CD8+ T cells sorted from blood. These receptors were collected from a man younger than 40 in good health.

This clone was picked up one time. The sample has other DNA sequences that encode this CDR3 too. The rearrangement joins TRBV19 to TRBJ1-1; no clear D gene. The CDR3 length is 13 residues. Per germline, CDR1 LNHDA and CDR2 SQIVND (reference sequence). The V and J ends lost 4 bases and 3 bases respectively, with 9 bases between them. CDR3 amino acids: CASSTTGYTEAFF. CDR3 in DNA: TGTGCCAGTAGTACTACTGGATACACTGAAGCTTTCTTT.

As for this clone: Additional DNA sequences in this sample encode the identical CDR3. V gene TRBV19 combines with J gene TRBJ2-7; 7 bases match TRBD1. Germline CDR1 reads LNHDA; CDR2 reads SQIVND (reference sequence). Losses at the gene ends were 3 bases for V and 2 bases for J; bases not matched to a gene: 4. The CDR3 covers 14 residues. The CDR3 nucleotides are TGTGCCAGTAGTATGGCGCAGGGGGCCTACGAGCAGTACTTC. Protein product: CASSMAQGAYEQYF.

The V and J genes are TRBV4-3 and TRBJ2-7; D gene unclear. Germline V gene data show CDR1 as LGHNA and CDR2 as YSLEER. Trimming removed 1 base from V and 4 bases from J, with 17 bases in between. This CDR3 spans 16 amino acids. The CDR3 sequence: CASSQGLGSGLYEQYF. In DNA form, the CDR3 reads TGCGCCAGCAGCCAAGGCCTGGGATCGGGCCTATACGAGCAGTACTTC.

The V gene is TRBV7-2, the J gene TRBJ1-2, with 9 bases fitting TRBD1. Germline V gene lookup returns CDR1 SGHTA and CDR2 FQGNSA. With V trimmed by 3 bases and J by 4 bases, 6 bases remained unmatched. CDR3 length: 15 amino acids. The CDR3 DNA follows: TGTGCCAGCAGCTTTCGGTCGACAGGGGGCTATGGCTACACCTTC. As protein: CASSFRSTGGYGYTF.

The chain recombines TRBV14 with TRBJ1-4; D is undetermined. Germline CDR1 is SGHDN and CDR2 is FVKESK. This CDR3 region has 17 residues. V lost 0 bases and J 0 bases, leaving 11 bases between the germline ends. This CDR3 reads CASSQERALATNEKLFF. The CDR3 region has the DNA TGTGCCAGCAGCCAAGAGAGGGCACTCGCAACTAATGAAAAACTGTTTTTT. The complete variable domain, with remaining parts taken from reference TRBV14 and TRBJ1-4, reads EAGVTQFPSHSVIEKGQTVTLRCDPISGHDNLYWYRRVMGKEIKFLLHFVKESKQDESGMPNNRFLAERTGGTYSTLKVQPAELEDSGVYFCASSQERALATNEKLFFGSGTQLSVL.

The chain combines TRBV21-1 with TRBJ2-3; TRBD1 reflects the table's D call only, with no check against the DNA. TRBV21-1 is an annotated pseudogene. CDR3 size: 18 residues. The CDR3 loop reads CASSKVGTGVMGTDTQYF. CDR3 DNA sequence: TGTGCCAGCAGCAAAGTTGGGACAGGGGTTATGGGCACAGATACGCAGTATTTT.

V gene TRBV11-2 combines with J gene TRBJ2-7; 7 positions match TRBD1. Germline CDR1 is SGHAT and CDR2 is FQNNGV. V lost 4 bases and J lost 2; bases outside the gene matches: 5. The CDR3 totals 14 residues. CDR3 DNA sequence: TGTGCCAGCAGCTCCCTGCAGGGGGCCTACGAGCAGTACTTC. It yields the protein CASSSLQGAYEQYF.

V is TRBV7-2 and J is TRBJ2-1; TRBD1 is a possible D gene (6 bases). Germline lookup yields CDR1 SGHTA and CDR2 FQGNSA. Trimming took off 4 bases at V and 10 bases at J, with 14 bases between the two ends. This CDR3 region has 13 residues. The CDR3 sequence is CASSSDGTHEQFF. The DNA for the CDR3 is TGTGCCAGCAGCTCCGATGGGACACACGAGCAGTTCTTC.

This clone was seen only once. The rearrangement uses TRBV27 and TRBJ2-7; D is perhaps TRBD1 (5 bases). This CDR3 comprises 14 residues. The V end was cut by 8 bases, the J end by 6 bases, with 20 bases between. From germline, CDR1 is MNHEY and CDR2 SMNVEV (reference sequence). The CDR3 sequence is CASCEAGSICEQYF. The CDR3 coding sequence is TGTGCCAGCTGCGAGGCAGGGTCCATCTGCGAGCAGTACTTC.

The chain links TRBV5-6 to TRBJ2-3, with D maybe TRBD1 (6 bases). Trimming left V 4 bases short and J 2 bases short, with 11 bases between. Per the germline V gene, CDR1 is SGHDT and CDR2 is YYEEEE. This CDR3 region has 14 residues. The CDR3 nucleotides are TGTGCCAGCAGCCCCGGACAGCCCACAGATACGCAGTATTTT. Translation: CASSPGQPTDTQYF.

J is TRBJ2-1 and V is TRBV10-3, with 9 positions matching TRBD1. V trimming: 0 bases; J trimming: 3 bases; junction bases outside the gene matches: 3. CDR1 is ENHRY and CDR2 is SYGVKD in the germline V gene. The CDR3 has 16 amino acids. The CDR3 loop reads CAISESGQGGYNEQFF. The CDR3 bases are TGTGCCATCAGTGAGTCGGGACAGGGCGGCTACAATGAGCAGTTCTTC.

The gene calls are TRBV27 and TRBJ2-7; possible D gene TRBD2, 6 bases. The CDR3 spans 15 residues. V was shortened by 1 base and J by 3 bases, with 13 bases between the two germline ends. Germline V CDR1 and CDR2: MNHEY, SMNVEV (reference sequence). CDR3: CASSLYRPSDYEQYF. The CDR3 DNA sequence: TGTGCCAGCAGTTTATATCGCCCTAGCGACTACGAGCAGTACTTC.

The chain has TRBV7-6 and TRBJ1-4; D is ambiguous. The CDR3 has 13 amino acids. The germline V gene encodes CDR1 SGHVS and CDR2 FNYEAQ. V lost 7 bases and J 3 bases, leaving 9 bases between the germline ends. The CDR3 nucleotides read TGTGCCAGCACCTCTCGTGCTAATGAAAAACTGTTTTTT. Translating gives CASTSRANEKLFF.

This clone was found once. The V and J genes are TRBV2 and TRBJ2-7; D gene ambiguous. This CDR3 is 13 amino acids long. Germline V gene lookup returns CDR1 SNHLY and CDR2 FYNNEI. V was trimmed by 3 bases and J by 0 bases, leaving 6 bases between them. CDR3 DNA: TGTGCCAGCAGTGAGGACGTCTCCTACGAGCAGTACTTC. Translated, it gives CASSEDVSYEQYF.

In this sample, this clone turned up once. Here the CDR3 reads CASSPSTGTIQETQYF. CDR3 bases: TGTGCCAGCAGTCCCTCTACCGGGACAATACAAGAGACCCAGTACTTC. The chain is built from TRBV7-8 and TRBJ2-5, with D possibly TRBD1 on 6 matching bases. This CDR3 region has 16 residues. Deletions cut 6 bases from V and 2 bases from J, with 19 bases between. Germline CDR1 is SGHVS and CDR2 is FQNEAQ.

This sequence joins TRBV28 and TRBJ2-1; D unresolved. The CDR3 has 14 residues. From germline, CDR1 is MDHEN and CDR2 SYDVKM. Trimming removed 5 bases at V and 4 bases at J, with 12 bases between. CDR3 region: CASSPLEMYNEQFF. The CDR3, as DNA: TGTGCCAGCAGTCCCTTGGAAATGTACAATGAGCAGTTCTTC.

This clone was picked up one time. The CDR3 sequence is CASRVSYEQYF. The CDR3 DNA reads TGTGCCAGCAGGGTATCCTACGAGCAGTACTTC. The chain uses TRBV6-1 and TRBJ2-7; no reliable D call. Germline-derived CDR1 and CDR2 are MNHNS and SASEGT. This CDR3 spans 11 amino acids. V lost 6 bases to trimming and J lost 1 base, with 4 bases between them.